This TCR beta chain was captured in a study of T cell repertoires in cytomegalovirus infection. About the study: CMV infection together with matching HLA type was indicated by public TCR beta signatures. Broader study findings: Clonotype analysis showed dominance of the ex vivo response by HLA-C-restricted CMV-specific TCR beta clonotypes. Accumulated public TCR beta family frequency recognized individuals carrying CMV together with the relevant HLA.

Regarding this clonotype: The antigen is not known. One end of the junction does not line up with germline, which may come from a read error.

TCRdb called the reads again in MiXCR, with one record for every CDR3 protein. This sample has approximately 750,000 distinct CDR3 sequences, with approximately 40% found just once. The TCR comes from a human donor in good health (CMV status not recorded). Some clones in this sample may be carry-over from other donors' samples. Material for sequencing was PBMCs.

The CDR3 spells CASSEYNGYDQYF. As DNA, the CDR3 is TGTGCCAGCAGTGAATACAACGGCTACGATCAGTACTTC. The chain is built from TRBV25-1 and TRBJ2-7, with unresolved D. CDR3 size: 13 residues. Germline lookup yields CDR1 MGHDK and CDR2 SYGVNS.